This T cell receptor beta chain stems from a study of blood T cells in healthy people across ages. This CDR3 is built from 16 residues. Germline-derived CDR1 and CDR2 are MDHEN and SYDVKM. The germline V and J ends were trimmed by 0 bases and 5 bases, with 16 bases remaining between them. Broader study findings: Unsorted PBMCs prevented conclusive naive versus antigen-experienced comparison.

On this clonotype: The antigen is not known.

A J-beta primer mix and a sample-barcoded 5' primer were used in a second PCR of about 7 to 12 cycles. The template-switch adaptor, which had 12 random nucleotides, put a tag on each cDNA molecule. MiXCR, applied by TCRdb to the 5' RACE reads, yields one record per CDR3 protein. The sample holds some 940,000 distinct CDR3 sequences, around 29% seen once. This sample was also put to use in a study of T cells of mothers and their children. This second study says: At a sensitivity of roughly 100 clones per million clonotypes, no persistent microchimeric T cell clones appeared.

V is TRBV28 and J is TRBJ1-2, with D unresolved. The sequencing input was blood. This TCR was recovered from a woman between 40 and 50 years old in good health. The DNA for the CDR3 is TGTGCCAGCAGTTTATGCTGCAAGGTACCTGGGTATGGCTACACCTTC. Translating gives CASSLCCKVPGYGYTF.